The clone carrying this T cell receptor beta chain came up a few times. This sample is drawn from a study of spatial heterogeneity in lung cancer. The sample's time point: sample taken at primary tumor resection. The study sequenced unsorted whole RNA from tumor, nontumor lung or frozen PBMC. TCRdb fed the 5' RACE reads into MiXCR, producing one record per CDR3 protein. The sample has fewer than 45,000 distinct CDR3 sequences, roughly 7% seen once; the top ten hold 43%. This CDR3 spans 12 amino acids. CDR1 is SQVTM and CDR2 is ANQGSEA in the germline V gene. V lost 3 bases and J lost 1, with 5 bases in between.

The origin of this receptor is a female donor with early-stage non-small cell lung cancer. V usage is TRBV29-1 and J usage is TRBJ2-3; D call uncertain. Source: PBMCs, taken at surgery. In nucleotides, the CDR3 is TGCAGCGTTGAGATGGGCACAGATACGCAGTATTTT. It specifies CSVEMGTDTQYF.